The T cell receptor (beta chain) described here comes from a study of T cells after yellow fever vaccination. Findings and caveats of the study: Among all clonotypes, a small share was observed in both CD4 and CD8 compartments.

About this clonotype itself: Its antigen is unidentified.

The V segment lost 7 bases and the J segment 8 bases; nucleotides outside the gene matches: 10. Germline V lookup: CDR1 MNHEY, CDR2 SVGEGT. The CDR3 has 13 residues. One entry per CDR3 protein results from TCRdb running MiXCR on the 5' RACE reads. Of some 340,000 distinct CDR3 sequences in the sample, roughly 10% were seen once. This specimen was CD4+ T cells sorted from PBMCs, taken 45 days after the yellow fever booster vaccination. The chain recombines TRBV6-2 or TRBV6-3 with TRBJ1-2, with TRBD1 matching over 7 bases. The TCR comes from a man younger than 35 who received the YFV17D yellow fever vaccine. CDR3 protein: CASTRDRVRGYTF. The CDR3 nucleotides are TGTGCCAGCACCCGAGACAGGGTGAGAGGCTACACCTTC.